The rows below give T cell receptor beta chains drawn from one sample of a study of regulatory T cells in long-lasting Graves disease. TCRdb re-derived calls from the multiplex PCR reads in MiXCR, one entry per CDR3 protein. The data contain roughly 610,000 distinct CDR3 sequences, more than 15% of them singletons. The same specimen was also included in a second study, on T cells in Graves' hyperthyroidism and ophthalmopathy.

The input for sequencing was peripheral blood mononuclear cells (PBMCs), taken at new diagnosis, from a patient treated with antithyroid drugs. The receptors were sampled from a man between 18 and 29 years old with Graves disease. The CDR3 runs from the conserved cysteine through the conserved F or W. The order of the fields is D gene, clone size, V gene, J gene, CDR3 protein, CDR3 DNA. A D gene is named only where the DNA matches it firmly. For some rows the clone size is stated as once, few or many, or as a class when expanded; others skip it.

>.|few|TRBV12-3/TRBV12-4|TRBJ1-6
CASSLSGSIGSPLHF
TGTGCCAGCAGTTTGTCCGGGAGTATCGGTTCACCCCTCCACTTT
>.|few|TRBV18|TRBJ2-2
CASSRWFENTGELFF
TGTGCCAGCTCACGCTGGTTTGAGAACACCGGGGAGCTGTTTTTT
>TRBD1|many|TRBV2|TRBJ2-7
CASSEEGARFYEQYF
TGTGCCAGCAGTGAAGAGGGGGCCCGATTCTACGAGCAGTACTTC
>TRBD1|many|TRBV28|TRBJ1-2
CASSLFRRDRGNYGYTF
TGTGCCAGCAGTTTATTCCGTCGAGACAGGGGGAACTATGGCTACACCTTC
>TRBD2|few|TRBV7-6|TRBJ2-3
CASSPSGSGYTDTQYF
TGTGCCAGCAGCCCTAGCGGGAGTGGCTACACAGATACGCAGTATTTT
>TRBD1|few|TRBV10-3|TRBJ1-4
CAISETGQGTNEKLFF
TGTGCCATCAGTGAGACCGGACAGGGCACTAATGAAAAACTGTTTTTT
>TRBD2|.|TRBV4-2|TRBJ2-7
CASSQRPGTTSSYEQYF
TGTGCCAGCAGCCAACGTCCAGGGACTACGAGCTCCTACGAGCAGTACTTC
>TRBD1|many|TRBV29-1|TRBJ2-7
CSVFLTGVKYF
TGCAGCGTTTTCCTGACAGGGGTGAAGTACTTC
>TRBD2|many|TRBV28|TRBJ2-7
CASSFPLAESSYEQYF
TGTGCCAGCAGTTTCCCACTAGCGGAGAGCTCCTACGAGCAGTACTTC
>.|few|TRBV30|TRBJ2-5
CAWSVNLWDGPGF
TGTGCCTGGAGTGTGAATCTTTGGGACGGCCCTGGTTTC
>TRBD1|.|TRBV19|TRBJ2-4
CASSPLQGARAKNIQYF
TGTGCCAGTAGTCCGTTACAGGGGGCCAGAGCCAAAAACATTCAGTACTTC
>TRBD2|many|TRBV13|TRBJ2-1
CASSLLRLAGVGEQFF
TGTGCCAGCAGCCTTCTAAGACTAGCGGGAGTTGGTGAGCAGTTCTTC
>.|.|TRBV5-1|TRBJ2-1
CASSFQTGNSYNEQFF
TGCGCCAGCAGTTTTCAAACAGGGAACTCCTACAATGAGCAGTTCTTC
>.|many|TRBV7-3|TRBJ1-1
CASSLNRGVGTEAFF
TGTGCCAGCAGCTTAAATCGGGGGGTGGGCACTGAAGCTTTCTTT
>TRBD1|.|TRBV20-1|TRBJ2-7
CSARSRTGRGF
TGCAGTGCTAGATCCCGGACAGGCCGAGGCTTC
>TRBD2|.|TRBV9|TRBJ2-1
CASSVRDYYNEQFF
TGTGCCAGCAGCGTACGGGACTACTACAATGAGCAGTTCTTC
>.|few|TRBV5-1|TRBJ2-7
CASKSSGSGEQYF
TGCGCCAGCAAGTCAAGCGGGTCGGGGGAGCAGTACTTC
>.|many|TRBV7-3|TRBJ1-5
CASSLLDSRQPQHF
TGTGCCAGCAGCCTTCTGGACAGCCGTCAGCCCCAGCATTTT
>TRBD1|many|TRBV28|TRBJ2-1
CASSKGQSSYNEQFF
TGTGCCAGCTCCAAGGGACAGTCCTCCTACAATGAGCAGTTCTTC
>TRBD1|many|TRBV5-1|TRBJ2-1
CASSPGTGNNEQFF
TGCGCCAGCAGCCCCGGGACAGGGAACAATGAGCAGTTCTTC
>.|many|TRBV6-2/TRBV6-3|TRBJ2-3
CASSYSWASVGTDTQYF
TGTGCCAGCAGTTACTCATGGGCTAGCGTCGGAACAGATACGCAGTATTTT
>TRBD1|.|TRBV27|TRBJ2-7
CASYTLQGVVANEQYF
TGTGCCAGCTACACCCTACAGGGGGTGGTAGCGAACGAGCAGTACTTC
>TRBD1|.|TRBV6-2/TRBV6-3|TRBJ2-7
CASSYGDRVIGEQYF
TGTGCCAGCAGTTACGGGGACAGGGTAATTGGCGAGCAGTACTTC
>TRBD2|few|TRBV5-1|TRBJ2-3
CASSSAGDRTDTQYF
TGCGCCAGCAGCTCAGCGGGGGACCGCACAGATACGCAGTATTTT
>.|many|TRBV20-1|TRBJ2-7
CSAGQASYEQYF
TGCAGTGCTGGCCAAGCAAGCTACGAGCAGTACTTC
>TRBD1|few|TRBV13|TRBJ1-2
CASSLVGQGAYGYGYTF
TGTGCCAGCAGCTTAGTCGGGCAGGGGGCTTACGGCTATGGCTACACCTTC
>TRBD2|many|TRBV6-2/TRBV6-3|TRBJ2-2
CASRDSGRATGELFF
TGTGCCAGCAGAGATAGCGGGAGAGCCACCGGGGAGCTGTTTTTT
>TRBD2|.|TRBV20-1|TRBJ2-1
CSAPTSGSDEQFF
TGCAGTGCTCCCACTAGCGGGAGTGATGAGCAGTTCTTC
>.|.|TRBV5-1|TRBJ1-3
CASSVRGGYGNTIYF
TGCGCCAGCAGCGTACGAGGGGGGTATGGAAACACCATATATTTT
>.|many|TRBV2|TRBJ2-1
CASSLQGPSYNEQFF
TGTGCCAGCAGCTTACAGGGTCCGTCCTACAATGAGCAGTTCTTC
>.|many|TRBV3-1|TRBJ2-3
CASSQDSAGDDTQYF
TGTGCCAGCAGCCAAGATTCCGCAGGGGACGATACGCAGTATTTT
>TRBD2|few|TRBV3-1|TRBJ2-2
CASSQFSGRAGELFF
TGTGCCAGCAGCCAATTTAGCGGGAGGGCCGGGGAGCTGTTTTTT
>.|many|TRBV6-1|TRBJ1-4
CASRDGTKLFF
TGTGCCAGCAGAGATGGGACAAAACTGTTTTTT
>TRBD1|few|TRBV10-3|TRBJ2-7
CAITGQGSEEQYF
TGTGCCATCACGGGACAGGGGAGTGAAGAGCAGTACTTC
>.|many|TRBV28|TRBJ2-7
CASSPGSLSSYEQYF
TGTGCCAGCAGCCCGGGGAGCTTAAGCTCCTACGAGCAGTACTTC
>.|.|TRBV7-2|TRBJ2-2
CASSQAASLTGELFF
TGTGCCAGCAGCCAGGCGGCGAGTTTAACCGGGGAGCTGTTTTTT
>TRBD2|many|TRBV2|TRBJ2-1
CASSERLAGNRIYNEQFF
TGTGCCAGCAGTGAAAGGCTAGCGGGAAACCGGATTTACAATGAGCAGTTCTTC
>.|.|TRBV5-1|TRBJ2-3
CVSSKPQRGTDTQYF
TGCGTCAGCAGCAAGCCCCAGAGAGGCACAGATACGCAGTATTTT
>.|many|TRBV18|TRBJ2-1
CASSPVAARDYNEQFF
TGTGCCAGCTCACCGGTGGCAGCCCGTGACTACAATGAGCAGTTCTTC
>.|many|TRBV3-1|TRBJ2-3
CASSQGLPADTQYF
TGTGCCAGCAGCCAAGGACTTCCGGCAGATACGCAGTATTTT
>TRBD1|few|TRBV20-1|TRBJ2-1
CSAKSTGRYDGQFF
TGCAGTGCTAAGTCGACAGGGCGTTATGATGGGCAGTTCTTC
>.|many|TRBV30|TRBJ2-1
CAWESGLYNEQFF
TGTGCCTGGGAAAGCGGGTTATACAATGAGCAGTTCTTC
>TRBD1|few|TRBV12-3/TRBV12-4|TRBJ2-5
CASSPPIGTGLGETQYF
TGTGCCAGCAGTCCCCCAATAGGGACAGGGTTAGGAGAGACCCAGTACTTC
>.|many|TRBV5-1|TRBJ2-5
CASSLDGQETQYF
TGTGCCAGCAGCTTAGACGGCCAAGAGACCCAGTACTTC
>.|many|TRBV11-2|TRBJ2-7
CASSLPSRAWPRLAYEQYF
TGTGCCAGCAGCTTACCCTCCCGGGCTTGGCCAAGGCTTGCCTACGAGCAGTACTTC
>TRBD1|few|TRBV7-9|TRBJ2-2
CASSWTGTGELFF
TGTGCCAGCAGCTGGACAGGGACCGGGGAGCTGTTTTTT
>.|many|TRBV2|TRBJ1-3
CASREDGTSGNTIYF
TGTGCCAGCAGAGAAGACGGTACCTCTGGAAACACCATATATTTT
>TRBD2|.|TRBV3-1|TRBJ2-1
CASSQGPGLAKEQFF
TGTGCCAGCAGCCAAGGTCCAGGACTAGCAAAGGAGCAGTTCTTC
>TRBD1|many|TRBV20-1|TRBJ2-1
CSARQHRDSRQRGYNEQFF
TGCAGTGCTAGACAACACCGGGACAGTCGCCAGCGAGGTTACAATGAGCAGTTCTTC
>TRBD1|.|TRBV27|TRBJ1-6
CASSLDRENSPLHF
TGTGCCAGCAGTTTGGACAGGGAGAATTCACCCCTCCACTTT
>TRBD2|many|TRBV10-3|TRBJ2-3
CAITTSGNRADTQYF
TGTGCCATCACTACTAGCGGGAATAGGGCAGATACGCAGTATTTT
>TRBD1|few|TRBV10-3|TRBJ1-5
CAISEGDRSYQPQHF
TGTGCCATCAGTGAGGGGGACAGGTCATATCAGCCCCAGCATTTT
>.|few|TRBV28|TRBJ1-6
CASSLGTHYNSPLHF
TGTGCCAGCAGTTTAGGGACACATTATAATTCACCCCTCCACTTT
>.|.|TRBV5-1|TRBJ2-5
CASSFGTGWGETQYF
TGCGCCAGCAGCTTTGGGACTGGGTGGGGAGAGACCCAGTACTTC
>TRBD1|once|TRBV20-1|TRBJ2-5
CSASLTGEETQYF
TGCAGTGCTAGCTTGACAGGGGAAGAGACCCAGTACTTC
>.|many|TRBV12-3/TRBV12-4|TRBJ2-1
CASSFGPLSYNEQFF
TGTGCCAGCAGTTTTGGGCCACTCTCCTACAATGAGCAGTTCTTC
>.|.|TRBV25-1|TRBJ1-4
CASSEFRDGEKLFF
TGTGCCAGCAGTGAATTTAGGGATGGGGAAAAACTGTTTTTT
>.|.|TRBV30|TRBJ2-6
CAWSAWWVGGANVLTF
TGTGCCTGGAGTGCGTGGTGGGTAGGTGGGGCCAACGTCCTGACTTTC